This passage covers 20 T cell receptor beta chains from one sample sequenced in a study of blood T cells in healthy people across ages. Together with a sample-barcoded 5' primer, a J-beta primer mix was included in a second PCR lasting about 6 to 11 cycles. In TCRdb, the 5' RACE reads were re-called with MiXCR into one record per CDR3 protein. Of about 800,000 distinct CDR3 sequences listed, roughly 25% are singletons. This sample also appeared in a second study, on T cells of mothers and their children.

The sequencing sample was made of blood. The receptors were gathered from a boy aged 5-17 years in good health.

This clonotype has only a few counts. The V call is TRBV20-1, the J call TRBJ2-7; possible D gene TRBD1, 7 bases. With 7 bases removed from V and 0 bases from J, the gap between germline ends came to 16 bases. The CDR3 is 14 residues long. Germline V gene data show CDR1 as DFQATT and CDR2 as SNEGSKA (reference sequence). DNA for the CDR3: TGCAGTGGGGAGGACCGGGACAGCTCCTACGAGCAGTACTTC. As protein: CSGEDRDSSYEQYF.

The chain carries TRBV27 and TRBJ1-1; 8 bases agree with TRBD1. The CDR3 contains 15 residues. The junction had 10 bases not matched to a gene; V was cut back by 5 bases and J by 5 bases. Germline-derived CDR1 and CDR2 are MNHEY and SMNVEV (reference sequence). In DNA, the CDR3 is TGTGCCAGCAGTCCCCGACAGGGGTTCTTAACTGAAGCTTTCTTT. It encodes CASSPRQGFLTEAFF.

This clonotype has just a few counts. The V call is TRBV4-3, the J call TRBJ2-1; D is undetermined. The closer fit of TRBJ2-7 to the DNA end suggests the J call may be wrong. Germline values: CDR1 LGHNA, CDR2 YSLEER. This CDR3 has 15 residues. CDR3 coding DNA: TGCGCCAGCAGCCAAGATTTGGCAGAAGCCTACGAGCAGTACTTC. Protein sequence: CASSQDLAEAYEQYF.

This clonotype was seen more than once but under ten times. This chain connects TRBV18 to TRBJ2-5; 7 bases are shared with TRBD2. The CDR3 runs 13 residues. Losses at the gene ends were 3 bases for V and 5 bases for J; bases not matched to a gene: 3. Germline CDR1 is KGHSH and CDR2 is LQKENI. The CDR3 DNA is TGTGCCAGCTCACCTCAACTAGCGGAGACCCAGTACTTC. This sequence encodes CASSPQLAETQYF.

V and J are TRBV28 and TRBJ2-5; D is possibly TRBD1 or TRBD2 (7 bases each). Germline lookup yields CDR1 MDHEN and CDR2 SYDVKM. The ends were cut back, 8 bases at V and 5 bases at J, with 15 bases in the middle. The CDR3 totals 13 residues. The CDR3 region has the DNA TGTGCCAGCGGCAGGGGGGGAAGGGAGACCCAGTACTTC. Amino acid sequence: CASGRGGRETQYF. Using reference TRBV28 and TRBJ2-5 for the parts outside the CDR3, the full variable domain is DVKVTQSSRYLVKRTGEKVFLECVQDMDHENMFWYRQDPGLGLRLIYFSYDVKMKEKGDIPEGYSVSREKKERFSLILESASTNQTSMYLCASGRGGRETQYFGPGTRLLVL.

The J gene is TRBJ2-2, the V gene TRBV11-2; D may match TRBD1 or TRBD2 (5 bases each). Germline CDR1 is SGHAT and CDR2 is FQNNGV. This CDR3 has 17 amino acids. Trimming shortened V by 1 base and J by 3 bases, and 15 bases separated the two germline ends. In DNA form, the CDR3 reads TGTGCCAGCAGCTTAGCCCCCGGGACCCCGTACACCGGGGAGCTGTTTTTT. Translating gives CASSLAPGTPYTGELFF. The full variable domain, its missing parts supplied by reference TRBV11-2 and TRBJ2-2, is EAGVAQSPRYKIIEKRQSVAFWCNPISGHATLYWYQQILGQGPKLLIQFQNNGVVDDSQLPKDRFSAERLKGVDSTLKIQPAKLEDSAVYLCASSLAPGTPYTGELFFGEGSRLTVL.

The CDR3 spells CASSQEASQTGELFF. The CDR3 DNA reads TGCGCCAGCAGCCAAGAGGCTAGCCAGACCGGGGAGCTGTTTTTT. This sequence joins TRBV4-3 and TRBJ2-2, with TRBD2 as a possible D gene (5 bases). Germline-derived CDR1 and CDR2 are LGHNA and YSLEER. The CDR3 contains 15 residues. V shed 0 bases and J shed 5 bases, with 10 bases lying between them.

The chain couples TRBV6-6 to TRBJ2-2, with unresolved D. The CDR3 consists of 15 residues. V was pared by 4 bases and J by 4 bases, with 13 bases between. Germline V gene sequence: CDR1 MNHNY, CDR2 SVGAGI (reference sequence). The CDR3 nucleotides are TGTGCCAGCAGTTCGAAAGATCGGGCCACCGGGGAGCTGTTTTTT. It specifies CASSSKDRATGELFF.

The chain joins TRBV4-3 to TRBJ2-1, with 11 bases identical to TRBD1. Unmatched junction bases numbered 1, after V lost 0 bases and J lost 3 bases. The germline gives CDR1 LGHNA, CDR2 YSLEER. This CDR3 region has 16 residues. The CDR3 loop is CASSQEGTGGYNEQFF. The CDR3 bases are TGCGCCAGCAGCCAAGAGGGGACAGGGGGCTACAATGAGCAGTTCTTC.

The V and J genes are TRBV27 and TRBJ1-5, with D perhaps matching TRBD1 (6 bases). This CDR3 contains 14 residues. CDR1 is MNHEY, CDR2 SMNVEV, per germline (reference sequence). V lost 10 bases to trimming and J lost 2 bases, with 15 bases between them. CDR3 in amino acids: CAIRTRQGNQPQHF. The CDR3 nucleotides are TGTGCCATCAGGACCCGACAGGGCAATCAGCCCCAGCATTTT.

The V and J genes are TRBV7-9 and TRBJ2-5, with TRBD2 matching 11 bases. CDR1 SEHNR and CDR2 FQNEAQ come from the germline V gene (reference sequence). This CDR3 comprises 15 residues. V dropped 5 bases and J dropped 3; count of bases not matched to a gene: 5. The DNA of the CDR3 is TGTGCCAGCAGCCACGGGACTAGCGGAAAAGAGACCCAGTACTTC. It is translated as CASSHGTSGKETQYF.

Ten or more counts support this clonotype. The genes are TRBV6-6 and TRBJ2-6; TRBD1 matches at 7 bases. J was trimmed by 0 bases and V by 5 bases; bases with no gene match: 4. The V gene's germline CDR1 is MNHNY and CDR2 SVGAGI (reference sequence). CDR3 size: 16 residues. The DNA for the CDR3 is TGTGCCAGCAGTCAGACAGGGCTCTCTGGGGCCAACGTCCTGACTTTC. It codes for CASSQTGLSGANVLTF.

The rearrangement uses TRBV7-8 and TRBJ2-1, with D perhaps being TRBD1 or TRBD2 (5 bases each). There are 16 residues in the CDR3. V lost 1 base, J lost 4 bases, and 14 bases lay in between. Germline loops: CDR1 SGHVS, CDR2 FQNEAQ. This chain's CDR3 is CASSLVVAGSYNEQFF. The DNA for the CDR3 is TGTGCCAGCAGCTTAGTCGTAGCAGGGAGTTACAATGAGCAGTTCTTC.

This chain joins TRBV7-2 and TRBJ2-2, with a weak D call TRBD1 (5 bases). Germline CDR1 reads SGHTA; CDR2 reads FQGNSA. Trimming stripped 4 bases from V and 9 bases from J, with 21 bases between. The CDR3 length is 16 residues. CDR3 sequence reads: CASSSGAVSPGRELFF. The CDR3 region has the DNA TGTGCCAGCAGCTCTGGGGCTGTCTCTCCTGGGAGGGAGCTGTTTTTT. Using reference TRBV7-2 and TRBJ2-2 for the parts outside the CDR3, the full variable domain is GAGVSQSPSNKVTEKGKDVELRCDPISGHTALYWYRQSLGQGLEFLIYFQGNSAPDKSGLPSDRFSAERTGGSVSTLTIQRTQQEDSAVYLCASSSGAVSPGRELFFGEGSRLTVL.

The gene calls are TRBV12-3 or TRBV12-4 and TRBJ2-5, with D perhaps TRBD1 (5 bases). This CDR3 contains 14 residues. V lost 3 bases and J lost 9, with 17 bases in between. CDR3 coding DNA: TGTGCCAGCAGTTTGGCACCTAAGAAGGGGCCCCAGTACTTC. Its protein product is CASSLAPKKGPQYF.

This clonotype was seen more than once but under ten times. The chain has TRBV29-1 and TRBJ1-4; possible D gene TRBD1, 6 bases. The germline V and J ends were trimmed by 4 bases and 8 bases, with 14 bases remaining between them. The CDR3 loop spans 13 amino acids. The germline V gene encodes CDR1 SQVTM and CDR2 ANQGSEA. CDR3 loop: CSVVTGGEEKLFF. The CDR3 DNA sequence: TGCAGCGTTGTGACAGGAGGAGAAGAAAAACTGTTTTTT. Full variable domain (remainder filled in from reference TRBV29-1 and TRBJ1-4): SAVISQKPSRDICQRGTSLTIQCQVDSQVTMMFWYRQQPGQSLTLIATANQGSEATYESGFVIDKFPISRPNLTFSTLTVSNMSPEDSSIYLCSVVTGGEEKLFFGSGTQLSVL.

The table lists this clonotype with a few counts. The CDR3 DNA reads as TGTGCCAGCAGTTACTCGGGTCGGTTTGAAAAACTGTTTTTT. Protein product: CASSYSGRFEKLFF. V usage is TRBV6-6 and J usage is TRBJ1-4; D is uncertain. Trimming removed 0 bases from V and 7 bases from J, with 9 bases in between. Germline CDR1 is MNHNY and CDR2 is SVGAGI (reference sequence). The CDR3 totals 14 residues.

The chain uses TRBV6-1 and TRBJ2-1; TRBD2 matches 8 bases. The V gene end was trimmed by 5 bases and the J gene end by 8 bases; junction bases not matched to a gene: 14. Germline-derived CDR1 and CDR2 are MNHNS and SASEGT. The CDR3 is 16 residues long. DNA for the CDR3: TGTGCCAGCAGTCGAGGTCAGAGCGGGGGTCTCCATGAGCAGTTCTTC. Translating it yields CASSRGQSGGLHEQFF.

In the case of this clonotype: The junction shows a germline mismatch at one end, possibly a read error. The rearrangement joins TRBV20-1 to TRBJ2-7, with TRBD2 as a possible D gene (5 bases). Germline CDR1 is DFQATT and CDR2 is SNEGSKA (reference sequence). The CDR3 sequence is 15 residues long. The DNA of the CDR3 is TGCAGTGCTAGAGATCTCCGCCTAGCCTCCGACGAGCAGTACTTC. This codes for CSARDLRLASDEQYF.

This clonotype has only a few counts. Mismatch with germline at one junction end may stem from a read error. CDR3 sequence: CAGSLRASGSYNEQFF. The CDR3 region has the DNA TGTGCCGGCAGTTTAAGGGCTAGCGGATCCTACAATGAGCAGTTCTTC. J is TRBJ2-1 and V is TRBV27, with 7 bases lining up with TRBD2. Germline CDR1 and CDR2: MNHEY and SMNVEV (reference sequence). This CDR3 has 16 amino acids.